The following is a T cell receptor (beta chain) sequence with its context. There are 15 residues in the CDR3. Germline V gene sequence: CDR1 SNHLY, CDR2 FYNNEI. The ends lost 8 bases at V and 4 bases at J; junction bases unmatched: 8. This specimen belongs to a study of blood T cell repertoires in COVID-19. In assigning cohorts, the study relied on participant-reported clinical history. Clones were sequenced by immunoSEQ multiplex PCR, and TCRdb holds only the in-frame ones, with some missing. The repertoire includes about 400,000 clones, 70% to 90% of them detected once, and roughly 2% sits in the top ten.

Input material: PBMCs or T cells enriched from blood (not recorded which). The chain joins TRBV2 to TRBJ2-2, with TRBD1 matching over 9 bases. The source is a man aged 40-49 years in a cohort exposed to, infected with or recovered from COVID-19 (not recorded which). CDR3 bases: TGTGCCAGCCTCTCTGGGACAGGGAGCACCGGGGAGCTGTTTTTT. Protein sequence: CASLSGTGSTGELFF. The full variable domain, rest sourced from reference TRBV2 and TRBJ2-2, is EPEVTQTPSHQVTQMGQEVILRCVPISNHLYFYWYRQILGQKVEFLVSFYNNEISEKSEIFDDQFSVERPDGSNFTLKIRSTKLEDSAMYFCASLSGTGSTGELFFGEGSRLTVL.